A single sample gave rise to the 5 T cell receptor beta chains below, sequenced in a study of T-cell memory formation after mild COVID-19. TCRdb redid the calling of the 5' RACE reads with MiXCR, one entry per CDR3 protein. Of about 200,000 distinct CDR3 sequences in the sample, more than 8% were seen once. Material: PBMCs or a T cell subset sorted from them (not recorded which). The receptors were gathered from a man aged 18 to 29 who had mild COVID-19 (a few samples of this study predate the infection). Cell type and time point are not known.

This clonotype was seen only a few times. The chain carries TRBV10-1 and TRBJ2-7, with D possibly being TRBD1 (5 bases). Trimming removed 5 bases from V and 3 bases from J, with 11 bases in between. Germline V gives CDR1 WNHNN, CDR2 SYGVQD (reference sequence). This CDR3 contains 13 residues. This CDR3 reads CASSPGSRYEQYF. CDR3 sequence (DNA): TGCGCCAGCAGTCCAGGGTCTCGCTACGAGCAGTACTTC.

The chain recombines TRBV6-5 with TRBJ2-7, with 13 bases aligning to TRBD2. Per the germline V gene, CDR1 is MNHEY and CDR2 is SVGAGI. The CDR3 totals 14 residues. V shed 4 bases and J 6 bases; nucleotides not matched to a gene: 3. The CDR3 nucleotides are TGTGCCAGCAGTTCTACTAGCGGGGGGGTCGAGCAGTACTTC. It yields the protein CASSSTSGGVEQYF.

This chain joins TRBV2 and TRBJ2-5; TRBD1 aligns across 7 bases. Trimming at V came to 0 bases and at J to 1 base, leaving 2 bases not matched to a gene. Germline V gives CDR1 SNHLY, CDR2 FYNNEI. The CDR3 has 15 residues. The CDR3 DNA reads TGTGCCAGCAGTGAAGCGGGACAGTCCCAAGAGACCCAGTACTTC. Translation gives CASSEAGQSQETQYF.

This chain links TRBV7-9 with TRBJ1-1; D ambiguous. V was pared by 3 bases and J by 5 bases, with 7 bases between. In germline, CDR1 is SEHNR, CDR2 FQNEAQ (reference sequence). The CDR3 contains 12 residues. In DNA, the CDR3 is TGTGCCAGCAGCTTCGGTCTGACTGAAGCTTTCTTT. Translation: CASSFGLTEAFF.

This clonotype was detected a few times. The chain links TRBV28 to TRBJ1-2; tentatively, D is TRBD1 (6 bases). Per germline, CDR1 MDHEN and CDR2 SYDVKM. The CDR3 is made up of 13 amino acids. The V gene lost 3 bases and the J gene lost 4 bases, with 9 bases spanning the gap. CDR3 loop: CASSFNRVYGYTF. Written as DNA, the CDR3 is TGTGCCAGCAGTTTCAACAGGGTCTATGGCTACACCTTC.